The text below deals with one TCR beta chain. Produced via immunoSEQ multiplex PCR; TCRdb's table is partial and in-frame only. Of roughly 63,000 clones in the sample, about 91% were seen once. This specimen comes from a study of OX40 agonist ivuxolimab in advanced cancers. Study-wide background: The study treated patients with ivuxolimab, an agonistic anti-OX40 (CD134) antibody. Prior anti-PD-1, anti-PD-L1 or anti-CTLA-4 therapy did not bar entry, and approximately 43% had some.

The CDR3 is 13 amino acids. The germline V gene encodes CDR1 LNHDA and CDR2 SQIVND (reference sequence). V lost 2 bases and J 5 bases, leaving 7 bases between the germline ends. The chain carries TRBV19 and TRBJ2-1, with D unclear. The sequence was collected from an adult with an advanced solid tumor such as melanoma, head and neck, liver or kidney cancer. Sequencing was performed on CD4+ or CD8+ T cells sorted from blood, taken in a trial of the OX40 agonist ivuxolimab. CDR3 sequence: CASSITTNNEQFF. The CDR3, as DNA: TGTGCCAGTAGTATAACCACAAACAATGAGCAGTTCTTC.